Listed here are 27 T cell receptor beta chains from one sample, sequenced in a study of shared clonotypes between healthy human individuals. Positive CCR7 selection of CD45RO-negative cells yielded the naive CD8 cells, and terminally differentiated effector memory CD45RA+ cells were excluded. The repertoire was sequenced with immunoSEQ multiplex PCR; TCRdb's copy has only in-frame clones and lacks some. The data show some 800,000 clones, 92% seen once. Input material: naive CD8+ T cells sorted from blood. The receptors shown here come from a man aged 25 to 40 in good health.

The chain carries TRBV5-1 and TRBJ2-7; D may match TRBD1 or TRBD2 (5 bases each). There are 13 residues in the CDR3. Trimming pared 5 bases from V and 7 bases from J, leaving 16 bases between. Per germline, CDR1 SGHRS and CDR2 YFSETQ. The CDR3, as DNA: TGCGCCAGCAGTCTGGTTTTGGGGGAGGAGCAGTACTTC. Amino acid sequence: CASSLVLGEEQYF.

CDR3 in DNA: TGTGCCAGTAGTATGGGACTAGCGGGAGATCTGGAGACCCAGTACTTC. Translation: CASSMGLAGDLETQYF. V and J are TRBV19 and TRBJ2-5; 14 nucleotides line up with TRBD2. This CDR3 contains 16 residues. The V and J ends lost 3 bases and 5 bases, in that order; junction bases with no gene match: 5. The V gene's germline CDR1 is LNHDA and CDR2 SQIVND (reference sequence).

The genes are TRBV2 and TRBJ2-3; 8 nucleotides match TRBD2. V shed 1 base and J 10 bases; nucleotides not matched to a gene: 10. Germline CDR1 SNHLY, CDR2 FYNNEI. There are 15 residues in the CDR3. CDR3 bases: TGTGCCAGCAGTGAAGAGATAGCGGGAACTCGAGCGCAGTATTTT. It yields the protein CASSEEIAGTRAQYF.

On this clone itself: Other DNA sequences of this sample code for an identical CDR3. The chain combines TRBV27 with TRBJ2-6; no clear D. Deletions cut 6 bases from V and 1 base from J, with 1 base between. Per germline, CDR1 MNHEY and CDR2 SMNVEV (reference sequence). The CDR3 consists of 12 residues. The CDR3 reads CASRSGANVLTF. The CDR3 DNA reads as TGTGCCAGCAGATCTGGGGCCAACGTCCTGACTTTC.

V is TRBV7-9 and J is TRBJ2-7, with a weak D call TRBD1 (7 bases). Per the germline V gene, CDR1 is SEHNR and CDR2 is FQNEAQ (reference sequence). Between the trimmed V and J ends, which lost 5 bases and 9 bases, there was a span of 23 bases. The CDR3 runs to 15 residues. The CDR3 spells CASSLGQEGTSRQYF. CDR3 DNA: TGTGCCAGCAGCCTCGGACAGGAGGGTACGAGCAGGCAGTACTTC.

Comments on this clone: This may be a read error: a much more frequent sequence differs by one nucleotide. The rearrangement joins TRBV27 to TRBJ2-3, with TRBD2 identical over 12 bases. The ends lost 5 bases at V and 3 bases at J; junction bases unmatched: 0. This CDR3 contains 14 residues. Germline loops: CDR1 MNHEY, CDR2 SMNVEV (reference sequence). The CDR3 DNA reads TGTGCCAGCAGTGGACTAGCGGGAACAGATACGCAGTATTTT. This translates into CASSGLAGTDTQYF.

Details on this clone: In the same sample, other DNA sequences code for this CDR3. This chain uses TRBV9 with TRBJ1-5; D call uncertain. The CDR3 is 15 amino acids. Germline V gene data show CDR1 as SGDLS and CDR2 as YYNGEE. Trimming stripped 2 bases from V and 0 bases from J, with 9 bases between. CDR3 DNA: TGTGCCAGCAGCGTCGACGGTAATAGCAATCAGCCCCAGCATTTT. Encoded protein: CASSVDGNSNQPQHF.

CDR3 in amino acids: CASSPSQGASGNTIYF. CDR3 nucleotide sequence: TGTGCCAGCAGTCCATCACAGGGGGCTTCTGGAAACACCATATATTTT. The chain recombines TRBV28 with TRBJ1-3; TRBD1 matches 9 bases. Germline assignment: CDR1 MDHEN and CDR2 SYDVKM. J was trimmed by 1 base and V by 5 bases; bases with no gene match: 6. There are 16 residues in the CDR3.

This clone has a handful of counts. The DNA for the CDR3 is TGTGCCAGCAGCCAGGCAGGGGGACCTCAGCCCCAGCATTTT. This translates into CASSQAGGPQPQHF. The chain is built from TRBV7-9 and TRBJ1-5; TRBD1 agrees at 7 bases. CDR3 size: 14 residues. In germline, CDR1 is SEHNR, CDR2 FQNEAQ (reference sequence). The ends lost 5 bases at V and 6 bases at J; junction bases unmatched: 7.

The rearrangement links TRBV6-6 to TRBJ1-4; TRBD1 matches at 8 bases. J gave up 8 bases and V 6 bases, and 8 bases lay outside the gene matches. Germline CDR1 MNHNY, CDR2 SVGAGI (reference sequence). This CDR3 spans 14 amino acids. The CDR3 spells CASRLDRGTEKLFF. The CDR3 DNA reads as TGTGCCAGCAGACTCGACAGGGGCACAGAAAAACTGTTTTTT.

The J gene is TRBJ2-7, the V gene TRBV11-2; 7 bases map to TRBD1. CDR3 length: 16 residues. With V trimmed by 4 bases and J by 5 bases, 14 bases remained unmatched. Germline V gene data show CDR1 as SGHAT and CDR2 as FQNNGV. Here the CDR3 DNA reads TGTGCCAGCAGCTACGGACGGACGGGACAGATCAACGAGCAGTACTTC. It encodes CASSYGRTGQINEQYF.

This rearrangement joins TRBV6-5 to TRBJ1-5; D call uncertain. Germline lookup yields CDR1 MNHEY and CDR2 SVGAGI. Trimming removed 4 bases at V and 6 bases at J, with 16 bases between. This CDR3 spans 15 amino acids. CDR3 nucleotides: TGTGCCAGCAGTTCCGAGCCGACCCAAGGTCAGCCCCAGCATTTT. This encodes CASSSEPTQGQPQHF.

The gene calls are TRBV6-8 and TRBJ2-1; the D is unclear. This CDR3 comprises 13 residues. Trimming shortened V by 5 bases and J by 7 bases, and 12 bases separated the two germline ends. Germline V lookup: CDR1 MNHGY, CDR2 SAAAGT. The CDR3 here is CASSDGAQNEQFF. Written as DNA, the CDR3 is TGTGCCAGCAGTGACGGAGCTCAAAATGAGCAGTTCTTC.

The chain uses TRBV5-8 and TRBJ1-5, with 8 bases that match TRBD1. Germline values: CDR1 SGHTS, CDR2 YDEGEE. Trimming at V came to 1 base and at J to 5 bases, leaving 8 bases not matched to a gene. This CDR3 contains 16 residues. The CDR3 DNA sequence: TGTGCCAGCAGCTTGCCCTCCGCAGGGGGCGATCAGCCCCAGCATTTT. Encoded protein: CASSLPSAGGDQPQHF.

The chain joins TRBV10-2 to TRBJ2-1; possibly TRBD2 for D (6 bases). Trimming took off 5 bases at V and 6 bases at J, with 26 bases between the two ends. This CDR3 spans 18 amino acids. The germline gives CDR1 WSHSY, CDR2 SAAADI. The CDR3 spells CASSLTGAVRRAINEQFF. The CDR3 DNA sequence: TGCGCCAGCAGTCTAACGGGAGCGGTTAGAAGGGCTATCAATGAGCAGTTCTTC.

This sequence joins TRBV6-1 and TRBJ1-2, with 8 bases aligning to TRBD1. Per germline, CDR1 MNHNS and CDR2 SASEGT. Trimming at V came to 4 bases and at J to 4 bases, leaving 8 bases not matched to a gene. The CDR3 totals 15 residues. In DNA form, the CDR3 reads TGTGCCAGCAGTGTCAACAGGGGGGGCGCCTATGGCTACACCTTC. Translated, it gives CASSVNRGGAYGYTF.

As to this clone: Other DNA sequences in this sample translate to the same CDR3. The chain employs TRBV27 and TRBJ1-3; D is uncertain. Germline assignment: CDR1 MNHEY and CDR2 SMNVEV (reference sequence). V dropped 3 bases and J dropped 3 bases, with 0 bases sitting between them. The CDR3 spans 11 residues. CDR3 sequence reads: CASSFGNTIYF. CDR3 DNA sequence: TGTGCCAGCAGTTTTGGAAACACCATATATTTT.

The chain links TRBV10-1 to TRBJ2-7; D is possibly TRBD1 (6 bases). Germline CDR1 WNHNN, CDR2 SYGVQD (reference sequence). CDR3 length: 15 residues. V lost 3 bases to trimming and J lost 4 bases, with 16 bases between them. DNA of the CDR3: TGCGCCAGCAGTGAAGCAATAGGGGGAGTTTACGAGCAGTACTTC. Residues: CASSEAIGGVYEQYF.

This clone was seen only once. The rearrangement links TRBV27 to TRBJ2-2; no clear D gene. This CDR3 is built from 13 residues. The ends were cut back, 3 bases at V and 6 bases at J, with 8 bases in the middle. CDR1 is MNHEY, CDR2 SMNVEV, per germline (reference sequence). The DNA for the CDR3 is TGTGCCAGCAGTTTTGCAGACCCCGGGGAGCTGTTTTTT. Protein product: CASSFADPGELFF.

The CDR3 here is CAWSVPIMTGGKLFF. The CDR3 bases are TGTGCCTGGAGTGTACCAATAATGACTGGCGGAAAACTGTTTTTT. This chain uses TRBV30 with TRBJ1-4; D not resolved. V shed 0 bases and J shed 10 bases, with 18 bases lying between them. CDR1 and CDR2 (germline): GTSNPN, SVGIG (reference sequence). This CDR3 comprises 15 residues.

J is TRBJ2-5 and V is TRBV5-6; no definite D call. CDR1 is SGHDT and CDR2 is YYEEEE in the germline V gene. V lost 2 bases and J 5 bases, leaving 7 bases between the germline ends. This CDR3 has 12 amino acids. The CDR3 sequence: CASSLQRETQYF. CDR3 DNA sequence: TGTGCCAGCAGCTTACAAAGGGAGACCCAGTACTTC.

The rearrangement joins TRBV2 to TRBJ2-5; D remains ambiguous. V dropped 3 bases and J dropped 5 bases, with 10 bases sitting between them. This CDR3 spans 13 amino acids. The V gene's germline CDR1 is SNHLY and CDR2 FYNNEI. The CDR3 protein is CASSDGSPETQYF. In nucleotides, the CDR3 is TGTGCCAGCAGTGATGGGTCCCCGGAGACCCAGTACTTC.

CDR3 loop: CASSDLLDEQFF. Here the CDR3 DNA reads TGTGCCAGCAGTGATCTGCTAGATGAGCAGTTCTTC. The chain recombines TRBV25-1 with TRBJ2-1; D ambiguous. This CDR3 has 12 amino acids. V was clipped by 3 bases and J by 8 bases, with 8 bases between them. The germline V gene encodes CDR1 MGHDK and CDR2 SYGVNS.

The chain combines TRBV11-2 with TRBJ2-1, with D tentatively TRBD1 or TRBD2 (5 bases each). The CDR3 runs 17 residues. The germline V and J ends were trimmed by 5 bases and 7 bases, with 24 bases remaining between them. Per the germline V gene, CDR1 is SGHAT and CDR2 is FQNNGV. The CDR3: CASSPLRSRDPPNEQFF. The CDR3 DNA reads TGTGCCAGCAGCCCCCTGAGAAGCCGGGACCCCCCAAATGAGCAGTTCTTC. The entire variable domain, with the rest obtained from reference TRBV11-2 and TRBJ2-1, is as follows: EAGVAQSPRYKIIEKRQSVAFWCNPISGHATLYWYQQILGQGPKLLIQFQNNGVVDDSQLPKDRFSAERLKGVDSTLKIQPAKLEDSAVYLCASSPLRSRDPPNEQFFGPGTRLTVL.

The chain joins TRBV5-1 to TRBJ2-5; D not certain. Germline V lookup: CDR1 SGHRS, CDR2 YFSETQ. The V end lost 4 bases, the J end lost 0 bases, and 13 bases lay between the germline ends. This CDR3 has 15 residues. In DNA form, the CDR3 reads TGCGCCAGCAGCATCTCTCGGACGGACCAAGAGACCCAGTACTTC. This encodes CASSISRTDQETQYF. Looking up the rest from reference TRBV5-1 and TRBJ2-5 gives the full variable domain: KAGVTQTPRYLIKTRGQQVTLSCSPISGHRSVSWYQQTPGQGLQFLFEYFSETQRNKGNFPGRFSGRQFSNSRSEMNVSTLELGDSALYLCASSISRTDQETQYFGPGTRLLVL.

This clone came up once. An end of the junction differs from the germline gene, which may be a read error. The chain is built from TRBV27 and TRBJ1-2; D is unclear. In germline, CDR1 is MNHEY, CDR2 SMNVEV (reference sequence). The CDR3 loop spans 13 amino acids. CDR3 sequence (DNA): TGTGCCAGCAGTTTACGATCTAACGATGGCTACACCTTC. Protein: CASSLRSNDGYTF.

V gene TRBV6-5 combines with J gene TRBJ2-2; D not certain. From germline, CDR1 is MNHEY and CDR2 SVGAGI. The V gene lost 0 bases and the J gene lost 7 bases, with 15 bases spanning the gap. CDR3 length equals 16 residues. CDR3 amino acids: CASSYSGPLGDGELFF. The CDR3 nucleotides read TGTGCCAGCAGTTACTCGGGCCCCCTAGGAGACGGGGAGCTGTTTTTT.